This TCR beta chain was identified in a study of control samples from healthy donors and cancer patients (dated by TCRdb to 2020 to 2021). Library method: the immunoSEQ multiplex PCR assay. Sourced from immuneACCESS, this table was stored by TCRdb with only in-frame sequences that have V and J called. A share of the clones is absent; for the studies checked, an unresolved V gene accounts for under half, and the remainder has no known explanation. Counted in this sample were some 120,000 clones; around 89% of them appeared once. The ten largest clones take up almost 40% of the sample. Per the germline V gene, KGHSH is the CDR1 and LQKENI is the CDR2. The V and J ends are trimmed by 2 bases and 10 bases, leaving 20 bases between them. The CDR3, from cysteine to phenylalanine, totals 15 residues. The entry retains the CDR3 DNA only, 45 bases that are in frame from base 1. To note about this clone: The antigen it binds to is not known. No much larger clonotype is one base removed from it; base qualities were not supplied.

The V gene is TRBV18 and the J gene is TRBJ1-1; tentative D gene TRBD1, with 5 bases matching. The clonotype comes from a middle-aged man in good health. Sequenced material: blood. This receptor has the CDR3 CASSPVRDLTLGAFF. The bases are TGTGCCAGCTCACCAGTCCGGGACCTCACTTTGGGAGCTTTCTTT.